The T cell receptor (beta chain) described here comes from a study of blood T cell repertoires in COVID-19. On the study more broadly: T cells, B-cell-depleted T cells, or PBMCs provided the cDNA or gDNA that served as material.

CDR1 is MNHNS and CDR2 is SASEGT in the germline V gene. This CDR3 has 15 amino acids. The germline V and J ends were trimmed by 0 bases and 5 bases, with 13 bases remaining between them. It was during active infection that Seattle patients were enrolled and then longitudinally followed. Generated by immunoSEQ multiplex PCR, the TCRdb table keeps only in-frame clones and is missing some. The sample lists more than 300,000 clones, around 87% occurring once. The material sequenced was peripheral blood. This chain links TRBV6-1 with TRBJ2-5, with a weak D call TRBD2 (6 bases). This TCR was recovered from a woman aged 25-40 years with COVID-19, enrolled during active disease. CDR3 bases: TGTGCCAGCAGTGAAGCTACAAGTGGGGGGGAGACCCAGTACTTC. Translating it yields CASSEATSGGETQYF.